Presented here are 3 T cell receptor beta chains from one specimen sequenced in a study of regulatory T cells in long-lasting Graves disease. Researchers made TCR beta libraries by using iRepertoire HTBI primers and running Arm-PCR on CDR3 regions. TCRdb re-analysed the multiplex PCR reads in MiXCR, keeping a single row per CDR3 protein. There are over 450,000 distinct CDR3 sequences in the sample; about 12% occur only once, and roughly 8.9% lies in the top ten. Time point indicated: newly diagnosed GD, antithyroid drugs for less than 3 months. With RNA extracted from PBMCs as input, the TCR library was made. Another study also made use of these data, one on T cells in Graves' hyperthyroidism and ophthalmopathy.

The sample consisted of peripheral blood mononuclear cells (PBMCs), taken at new diagnosis, from a patient treated with antithyroid drugs. These receptors all stem from a woman younger than 45 with Graves disease.

This clonotype was found many times. The gene calls are TRBV19 and TRBJ2-7; 9 bases agree with TRBD1. With 5 bases clipped from V and 2 bases from J, the junction kept 22 bases outside the gene matches. This CDR3 is built from 20 residues. Germline V lookup: CDR1 LNHDA, CDR2 SQIVND (reference sequence). The CDR3: CASSVTGGAGRTLPTYEQYF. In DNA, the CDR3 is TGTGCCAGTAGTGTTACAGGGGGCGCGGGTAGGACGCTGCCTACCTACGAGCAGTACTTC.

The chain recombines TRBV11-3 with TRBJ2-1, with TRBD1 matching 7 bases. V was clipped by 5 bases and J by 3 bases; unmatched bases: 7. The V gene's germline CDR1 is SGHNT and CDR2 YENEEA. The CDR3 is made up of 15 amino acids. CDR3 bases: TGTGCCAGCAGCCCCGGGACAGATTTCTACAATGAGCAGTTCTTC. Amino acid sequence: CASSPGTDFYNEQFF.

In its sample, this clonotype was seen many times. This chain uses TRBV10-3 with TRBJ1-4; D remains ambiguous. The CDR3 runs to 13 residues. V was shortened by 11 bases and J by 2 bases, with 12 bases between the two germline ends. Germline V CDR1 and CDR2: ENHRY, SYGVKD. The DNA of the CDR3 is TGTGCCGTCCGGACGGAGACTAATGAAAAACTGTTTTTT. This sequence encodes CAVRTETNEKLFF.